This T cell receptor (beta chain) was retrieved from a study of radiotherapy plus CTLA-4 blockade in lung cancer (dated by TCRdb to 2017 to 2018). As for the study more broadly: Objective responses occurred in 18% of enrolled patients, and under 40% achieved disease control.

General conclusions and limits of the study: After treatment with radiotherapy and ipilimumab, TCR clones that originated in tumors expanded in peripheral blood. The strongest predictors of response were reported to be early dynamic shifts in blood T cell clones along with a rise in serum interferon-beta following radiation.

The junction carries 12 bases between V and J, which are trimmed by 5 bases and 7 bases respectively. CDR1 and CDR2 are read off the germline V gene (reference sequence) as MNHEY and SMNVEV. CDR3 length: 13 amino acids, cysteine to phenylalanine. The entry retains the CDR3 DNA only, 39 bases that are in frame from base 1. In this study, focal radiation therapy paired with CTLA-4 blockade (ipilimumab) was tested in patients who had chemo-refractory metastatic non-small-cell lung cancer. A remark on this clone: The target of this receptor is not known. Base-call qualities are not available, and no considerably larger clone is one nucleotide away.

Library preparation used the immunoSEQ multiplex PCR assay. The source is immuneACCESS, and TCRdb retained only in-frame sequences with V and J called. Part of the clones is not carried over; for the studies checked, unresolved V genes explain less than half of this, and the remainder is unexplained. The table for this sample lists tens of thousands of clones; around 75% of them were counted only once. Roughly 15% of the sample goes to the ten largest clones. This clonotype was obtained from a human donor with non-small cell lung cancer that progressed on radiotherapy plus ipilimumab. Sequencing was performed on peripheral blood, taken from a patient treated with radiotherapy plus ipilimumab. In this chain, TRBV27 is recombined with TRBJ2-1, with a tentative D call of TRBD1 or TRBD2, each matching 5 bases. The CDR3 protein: CASSPTWGNEQFF. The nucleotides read TGTGCCAGCAGTCCAACTTGGGGGAATGAGCAGTTCTTC.